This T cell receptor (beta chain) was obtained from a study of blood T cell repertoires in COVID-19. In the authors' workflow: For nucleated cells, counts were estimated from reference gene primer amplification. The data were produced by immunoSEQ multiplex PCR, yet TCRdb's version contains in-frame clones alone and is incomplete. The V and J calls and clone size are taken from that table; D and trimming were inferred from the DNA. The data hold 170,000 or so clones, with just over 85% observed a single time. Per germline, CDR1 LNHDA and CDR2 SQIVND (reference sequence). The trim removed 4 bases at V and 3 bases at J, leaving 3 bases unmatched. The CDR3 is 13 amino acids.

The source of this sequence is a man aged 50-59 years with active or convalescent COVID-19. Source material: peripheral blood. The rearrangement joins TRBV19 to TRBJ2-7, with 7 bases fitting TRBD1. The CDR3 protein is CASSTTGNYEQYF. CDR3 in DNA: TGTGCCAGTAGTACGACAGGGAACTACGAGCAGTACTTC.